The rows below give T cell receptor beta chains drawn from one sample of a study of T cells in Graves' hyperthyroidism and ophthalmopathy. Each CDR3 protein gets one entry after TCRdb re-called the multiplex PCR reads with MiXCR. The sample contains more than 450,000 distinct CDR3 sequences, 14% of which appear only once. Sequences were obtained from blood. These TCRs come from a woman in her thirties or forties with Graves' hyperthyroidism. CDR3s include the opening cysteine and the closing phenylalanine or tryptophan. The order of the fields is D gene, J gene, clone size, V gene, CDR3 DNA, CDR3 protein. A D gene is named only where the DNA matches it firmly. Some rows have no size entry. The others give once, few or many, or a class for an expanded clone.

NA TRBJ2-1 many TRBV6-6 TGTGCCAGCAGTTACTCAGCTAGCCCTTCCCGGAATGAGCAGTTCTTC CASSYSASPSRNEQFF
NA TRBJ1-1 NA TRBV19 TGTGCCAGTAGTATAGATCTCGCTATGAACACTGAAGCTTTCTTT CASSIDLAMNTEAFF
TRBD2 TRBJ2-7 many TRBV13 TGTGCCAGCAGCTTTAGGGGAGGGACCGGCTCCTACGAGCAGTACTTC CASSFRGGTGSYEQYF
NA TRBJ1-1 many TRBV6-2/TRBV6-3 TGTGCCAGCGGGTCAGTCGGAACTGAAGCTTTCTTT CASGSVGTEAFF
NA TRBJ2-7 few TRBV6-1 TGTGCCAGCAAACCCCAGGTTACCCACGAGCAGTACTTC CASKPQVTHEQYF
NA TRBJ2-7 many TRBV27 TGTGCCAGCACTAGGACAGTCCTGTCCTACGAGCAGTACTTC CASTRTVLSYEQYF
TRBD2 TRBJ2-7 many TRBV7-2 TGTGCCAGCAGCTCGGGACTAGTTTTGACGGTGTCGGAGTCTGGGAGCTCCTACGAGCAGTACTTC CASSSGLVLTVSESGSSYEQYF
TRBD2 TRBJ2-5 many TRBV5-1 TGTGCCAGCAGCCCGACTAGCGGACAAGAGACCCAGTACTTC CASSPTSGQETQYF
NA TRBJ2-5 many TRBV6-1 TGTGCCAGCAGTACTATGATCGCCGAGACCCAGTACTTC CASSTMIAETQYF
TRBD1 TRBJ2-1 many TRBV5-5 TGTGCCAGCAGCTTATTACCGGGACAGGGCCTATCGCTTACTGAGCAGTTCTTC CASSLLPGQGLSLTEQFF
NA TRBJ1-2 many TRBV6-2/TRBV6-3 TGTGCCAGCAGTGAAAACGCGCGCTATGGCTACACCTTC CASSENARYGYTF
NA TRBJ1-2 NA TRBV2 TGTGCCAGCAGTGAAGCCATCTCGACAGTCTCGCGGGGCTACACCTTC CASSEAISTVSRGYTF
TRBD1 TRBJ1-1 many TRBV28 TGTGCCAGCAGTTTTATAGCCGGGACAGACGAGAACACTGAAGCTTTCTTT CASSFIAGTDENTEAFF
TRBD2 TRBJ2-5 many TRBV20-1 TGCAGTGCTCTCCTCCTTGGACTAGCGGCCCAAGAGACCCAGTACTTC CSALLLGLAAQETQYF
NA TRBJ2-1 many TRBV12-3/TRBV12-4 TGTGCCAGCAGAATAACCAATGAGCAGTTCTTC CASRITNEQFF
NA TRBJ1-1 many TRBV2 TGTGCCAGCAGTGAAGTCATGAACACTGAAGCTTTCTTT CASSEVMNTEAFF
TRBD1 TRBJ1-6 NA TRBV25-1 TGTGCCAGCAGTGGGGCCGGGACAGGGCTTTCACCCCTCCACTTT CASSGAGTGLSPLHF
NA TRBJ1-6 many TRBV3-1 TGTGCCAGCAGCCAAGGAACCGGACCTTCACCCCTCCACTTT CASSQGTGPSPLHF
NA TRBJ2-6 NA TRBV28 TGTGCCAGCAAGTTCGAATCTGGGGCCAACGTCCTGACTTTC CASKFESGANVLTF
NA TRBJ2-6 NA TRBV27 TGTGCCAGCAGTTTAAGAGGGACCCCGACGACCTCTGGGGCCAACGTCCTGACTTTC CASSLRGTPTTSGANVLTF
NA TRBJ2-3 many TRBV5-1 TGCGCCAGCAGCTTGTTCCGCAGCGGGAGCACAGATACGCAGTATTTT CASSLFRSGSTDTQYF
NA TRBJ2-3 NA TRBV28 TGTGCCAGCAGTTTATCGGCTAGCGGGACAGGGTGGACAGATACGCAGTATTTT CASSLSASGTGWTDTQYF
NA TRBJ2-1 NA TRBV24-1 TGTGCCACCAGTGATTTGTCGAGCTCCTACAATGAGCAGTTCTTC CATSDLSSSYNEQFF
NA TRBJ1-5 many TRBV28 TGTGCCAGCAGCCCGGGACTGGCGAATTATCAGCCCCAGCATTTT CASSPGLANYQPQHF
NA TRBJ2-2 few TRBV3-1 TGTGCCAGCAGCCAGGGCCGGGGTTTCGGGGAGCTGTTTTTT CASSQGRGFGELFF
NA TRBJ2-4 many TRBV12-3/TRBV12-4 TGTGCCAGCAGCTTCCGGACAGTCGCCAAAAACATTCAGTACTTC CASSFRTVAKNIQYF
TRBD1 TRBJ2-7 NA TRBV7-2 TGTGCCAGCAGCTTGGGATCCCAGGGGGCCTACGAGCAGTACTTC CASSLGSQGAYEQYF